This is a list of T cell receptor beta chains from one sample in a study of cytomegalovirus exposure and HLA in healthy donors. The data were produced by immunoSEQ multiplex PCR, yet TCRdb's version contains in-frame clones alone and is incomplete. The sample lists about 160,000 clones, 85% to 90% occurring once. The source material was PBMCs. The receptors were sampled from a woman in her late teens or twenties in good health and CMV-seropositive. Both conserved end residues are part of each CDR3.

TRBJ2-5,TRBV7-9,CASSLGGGQETQYF
TRBJ2-1,TRBV5-4,CASSLVAAKINEQFF
TRBJ1-3,TRBV6-1,CASSEGWAGVNTIYF
TRBJ1-2,TRBV19,CASSLTGYVYGYTF
TRBJ2-7,TRBV6-5,CASSSTGPYEQYF
TRBJ1-3,TRBV11-2,CASSIRQGRDTIYF
TRBJ1-1,TRBV28,CASSLERSFF
TRBJ2-7,TRBV5-1,CASSLGTSGTEQYF
TRBJ2-7,TRBV28,CASSPPFAGGYEQYF
TRBJ2-1,TRBV11-1,CASSLVGTSLLTEQFF
TRBJ2-1,TRBV6-5,CASGSGTYNEQFF
TRBJ2-2,TRBV19,CASSIRYRGNTGELFF
TRBJ2-5,TRBV6-5,CASSDRDNQETQYF
TRBJ2-3,TRBV10-3,CAISRQPQAGSTDTQYF
TRBJ2-7,TRBV30,CAWKPLQGVGSEQYF
TRBJ2-1,TRBV9,CASSRLAGAVNEQFF
TRBJ2-1,TRBV5-1,CASSSDSTSGEQFF
TRBJ2-7,TRBV7-9,CASSLVSYEQYF
TRBJ2-7,TRBV29-1,CSVIPGQGNGEQYF
TRBJ2-1,TRBV5-1,CASSLAVAGGLDEQFF
TRBJ1-3,TRBV11-2,CASSLGTDLSGNTIYF
TRBJ1-1,TRBV6-5,CASSFRPRGNTEAFF
TRBJ1-2,TRBV25-1,CASSEYNTGGYTF
TRBJ2-1,TRBV27,CATSPGTSGPNEQFF
TRBJ1-2,TRBV28,CASSLPGTGLNYGYTF
TRBJ1-1,TRBV7-3,CASSPTGGFTEAFF
TRBJ2-1,TRBV10-1,CASSEGGSGSYNEQFF
TRBJ2-5,TRBV10-1,CASSESITGETQYF
TRBJ1-1,TRBV9,CASSPSTGLNTEAFF